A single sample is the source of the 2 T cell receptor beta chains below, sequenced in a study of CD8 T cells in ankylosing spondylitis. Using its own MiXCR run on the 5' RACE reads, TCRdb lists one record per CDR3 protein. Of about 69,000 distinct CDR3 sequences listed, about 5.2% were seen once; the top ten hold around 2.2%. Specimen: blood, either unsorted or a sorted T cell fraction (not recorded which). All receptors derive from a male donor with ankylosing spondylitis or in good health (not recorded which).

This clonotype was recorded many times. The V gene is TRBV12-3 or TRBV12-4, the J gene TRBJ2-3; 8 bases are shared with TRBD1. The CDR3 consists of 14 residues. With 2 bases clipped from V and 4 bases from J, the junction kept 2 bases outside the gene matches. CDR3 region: CASSLQGAADTQYF. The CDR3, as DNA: TGTGCCAGCAGTTTACAGGGGGCGGCAGATACGCAGTATTTT.

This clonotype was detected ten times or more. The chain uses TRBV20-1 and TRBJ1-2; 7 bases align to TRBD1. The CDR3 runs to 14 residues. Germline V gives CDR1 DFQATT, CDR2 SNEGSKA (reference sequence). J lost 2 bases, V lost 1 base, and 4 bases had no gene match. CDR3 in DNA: TGCAGTGCTAGAGTGGCAGGGGGAAACTATGGCTACACCTTC. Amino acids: CSARVAGGNYGYTF.